Each of the 4 T cell receptor beta chains below was sequenced from the same sample in a study of T cell repertoires in cytomegalovirus infection. TCRdb itself ran the reads through MiXCR, one entry per CDR3 protein. The sample shows approximately 500,000 distinct CDR3 sequences, around 27% of them seen only once. The sample was PBMCs. Source of these receptors: a human donor in good health (CMV status not recorded). Some clones in this sample may be carry-over from other donors' samples.

The chain has TRBV19 and TRBJ2-2; no definite D call. V shed 9 bases and J shed 3 bases, with 14 bases lying between them. The V gene's germline CDR1 is LNHDA and CDR2 SQIVND (reference sequence). CDR3 length: 14 amino acids. CDR3: CASSSFYDTGELFF. The DNA for the CDR3 is TGTGCCAGCTCCTCCTTTTACGACACCGGGGAGCTGTTTTTT.

Only one count was recorded for this clonotype. V gene TRBV28 combines with J gene TRBJ2-7, with TRBD2 matching 12 bases. The V segment lost 2 bases and the J segment 0 bases; nucleotides outside the gene matches: 5. CDR3 length equals 17 residues. The germline V gene has CDR1 MDHEN and CDR2 SYDVKM. CDR3 DNA: TGTGCCAGCAGTTTACACCTAGCGGGAGGGAGCTCCTACGAGCAGTACTTC. This gives the protein CASSLHLAGGSSYEQYF. Drawing the rest from reference TRBV28 and TRBJ2-7, the complete variable domain is DVKVTQSSRYLVKRTGEKVFLECVQDMDHENMFWYRQDPGLGLRLIYFSYDVKMKEKGDIPEGYSVSREKKERFSLILESASTNQTSMYLCASSLHLAGGSSYEQYFGPGTRLTVT.

The chain recombines TRBV11-2 with TRBJ2-1, with D unresolved. The germline V gene encodes CDR1 SGHAT and CDR2 FQNNGV. Trimming pared 5 bases from V and 5 bases from J, leaving 13 bases between. The CDR3 runs to 14 residues. As DNA, the CDR3 is TGTGCCAGCAGCCCCCGCCGGGCGGACAATGAGCAGTTCTTC. It specifies CASSPRRADNEQFF. Filled out from reference TRBV11-2 and TRBJ2-1, the complete variable domain reads EAGVAQSPRYKIIEKRQSVAFWCNPISGHATLYWYQQILGQGPKLLIQFQNNGVVDDSQLPKDRFSAERLKGVDSTLKIQPAKLEDSAVYLCASSPRRADNEQFFGPGTRLTVL.

V gene TRBV7-8 combines with J gene TRBJ2-1; D not resolved. The DNA end is a closer match to TRBJ2-7, so the J assignment may be wrong. There are 15 residues in the CDR3. The germline V gene encodes CDR1 SGHVS and CDR2 FQNEAQ. Here the CDR3 reads CASSLGLGRYNEQYF. In nucleotides, the CDR3 is TGTGCCAGCAGCTTAGGGTTGGGCCGTTACAATGAGCAGTACTTC.